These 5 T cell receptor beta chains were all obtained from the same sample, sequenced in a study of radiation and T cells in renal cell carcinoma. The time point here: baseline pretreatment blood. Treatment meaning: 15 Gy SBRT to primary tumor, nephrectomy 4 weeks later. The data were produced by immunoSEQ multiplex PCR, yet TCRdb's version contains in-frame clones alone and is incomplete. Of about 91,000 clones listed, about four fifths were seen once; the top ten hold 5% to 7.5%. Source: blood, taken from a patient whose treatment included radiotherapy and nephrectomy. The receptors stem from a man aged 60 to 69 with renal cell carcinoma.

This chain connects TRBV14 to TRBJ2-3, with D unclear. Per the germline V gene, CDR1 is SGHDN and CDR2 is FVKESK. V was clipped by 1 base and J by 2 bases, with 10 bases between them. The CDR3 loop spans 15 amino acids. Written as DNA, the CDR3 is TGTGCCAGCAGCCAAGTCTGGAGATCCACAGATACGCAGTATTTT. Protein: CASSQVWRSTDTQYF.

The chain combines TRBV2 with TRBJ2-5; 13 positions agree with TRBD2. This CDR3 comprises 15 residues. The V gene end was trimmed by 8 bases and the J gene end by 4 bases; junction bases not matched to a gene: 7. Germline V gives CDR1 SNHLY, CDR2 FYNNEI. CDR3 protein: CASAWTSGSAETQYF. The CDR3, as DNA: TGTGCCAGCGCCTGGACTAGCGGGAGTGCAGAGACCCAGTACTTC.

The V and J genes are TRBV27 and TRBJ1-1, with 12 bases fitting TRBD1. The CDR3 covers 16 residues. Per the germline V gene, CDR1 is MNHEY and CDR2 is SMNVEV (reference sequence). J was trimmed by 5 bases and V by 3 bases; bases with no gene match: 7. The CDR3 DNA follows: TGTGCCAGCAGTTTCCTTGGGGGACAGGGGGCTACTGAAGCTTTCTTT. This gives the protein CASSFLGGQGATEAFF.

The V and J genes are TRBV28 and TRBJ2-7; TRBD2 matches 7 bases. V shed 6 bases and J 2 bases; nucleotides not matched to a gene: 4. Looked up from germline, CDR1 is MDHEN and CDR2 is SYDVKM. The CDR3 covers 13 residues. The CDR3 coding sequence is TGTGCCAGCAGGTCTAGCGGTACCTACGAGCAGTACTTC. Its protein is CASRSSGTYEQYF.

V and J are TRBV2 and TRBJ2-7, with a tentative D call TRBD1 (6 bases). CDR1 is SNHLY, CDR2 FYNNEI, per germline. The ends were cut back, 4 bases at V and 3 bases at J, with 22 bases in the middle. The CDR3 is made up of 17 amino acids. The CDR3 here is CASSGFRSWTELYEQYF. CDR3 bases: TGTGCCAGCAGTGGCTTCCGGTCCTGGACAGAGCTCTACGAGCAGTACTTC.